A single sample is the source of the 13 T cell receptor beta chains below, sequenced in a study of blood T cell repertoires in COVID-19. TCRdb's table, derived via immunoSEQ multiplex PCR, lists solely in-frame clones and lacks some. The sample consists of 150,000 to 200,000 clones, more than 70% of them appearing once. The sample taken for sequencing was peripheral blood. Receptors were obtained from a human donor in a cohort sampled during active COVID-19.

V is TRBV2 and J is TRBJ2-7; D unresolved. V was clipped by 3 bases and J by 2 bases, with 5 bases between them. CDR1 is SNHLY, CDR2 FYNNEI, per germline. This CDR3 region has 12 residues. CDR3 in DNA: TGTGCCAGCAGTGAGGAGACCTACGAGCAGTACTTC. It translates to CASSEETYEQYF.

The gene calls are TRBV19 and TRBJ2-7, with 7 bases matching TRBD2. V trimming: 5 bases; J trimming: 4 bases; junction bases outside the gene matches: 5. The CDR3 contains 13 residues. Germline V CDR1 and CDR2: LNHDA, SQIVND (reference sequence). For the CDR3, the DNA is TGTGCCAGTAGTGGGGAGCGGGGTTACGAGCAGTACTTC. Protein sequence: CASSGERGYEQYF.

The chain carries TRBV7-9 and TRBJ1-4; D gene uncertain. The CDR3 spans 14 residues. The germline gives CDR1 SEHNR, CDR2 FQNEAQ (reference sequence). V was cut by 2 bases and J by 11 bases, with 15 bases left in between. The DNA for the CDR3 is TGTGCCAGCAGCTTAACGGAGGGCGCCGGCAAACTGTTTTTT. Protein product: CASSLTEGAGKLFF.

The CDR3 reads CASSTGQLMNTEAFF. The CDR3 DNA is TGTGCCAGCTCCACGGGACAACTCATGAACACTGAAGCTTTCTTT. This rearrangement joins TRBV18 to TRBJ1-1; a weak D match, TRBD1 (6 bases). This CDR3 region has 15 residues. CDR1 is KGHSH and CDR2 is LQKENI in the germline V gene. V was shortened by 6 bases and J by 0 bases, with 14 bases between the two germline ends.

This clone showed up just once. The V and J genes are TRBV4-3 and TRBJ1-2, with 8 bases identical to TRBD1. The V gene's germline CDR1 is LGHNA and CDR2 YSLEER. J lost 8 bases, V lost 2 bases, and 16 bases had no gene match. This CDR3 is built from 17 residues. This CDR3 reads CASSQTPSGRGRVGYTF. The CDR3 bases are TGCGCCAGCAGCCAAACCCCTTCGGGCAGGGGGCGGGTGGGCTACACCTTC.

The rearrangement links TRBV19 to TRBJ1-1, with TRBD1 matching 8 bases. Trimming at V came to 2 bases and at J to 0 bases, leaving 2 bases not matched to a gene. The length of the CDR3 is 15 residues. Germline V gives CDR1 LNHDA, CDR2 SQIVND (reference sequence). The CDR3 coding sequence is TGTGCCAGTAGTATACAGGGGGCGGTGAACACTGAAGCTTTCTTT. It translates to CASSIQGAVNTEAFF.

The CDR3 region is CASRAVGLAAETQYF. The CDR3, as DNA: TGTGCCAGCAGGGCCGTAGGACTAGCTGCCGAGACCCAGTACTTC. This sequence joins TRBV2 and TRBJ2-5; 8 nucleotides agree with TRBD2. The CDR3 runs 15 residues. Germline V CDR1 and CDR2: SNHLY, FYNNEI. Germline trimming cut 6 bases from V and 5 bases from J; bases unmatched to any gene: 11.

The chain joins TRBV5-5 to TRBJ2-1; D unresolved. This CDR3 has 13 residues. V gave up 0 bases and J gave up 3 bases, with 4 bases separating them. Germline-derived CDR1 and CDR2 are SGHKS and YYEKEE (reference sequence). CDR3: CASSLVHYNEQFF. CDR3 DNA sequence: TGTGCCAGCAGCTTGGTCCACTACAATGAGCAGTTCTTC. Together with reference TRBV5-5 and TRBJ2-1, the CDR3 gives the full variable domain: DAGVTQSPTHLIKTRGQQVTLRCSPISGHKSVSWYQQVLGQGPQFIFQYYEKEERGRGNFPDRFSARQFPNYSSELNVNALLLGDSALYLCASSLVHYNEQFFGPGTRLTVL.

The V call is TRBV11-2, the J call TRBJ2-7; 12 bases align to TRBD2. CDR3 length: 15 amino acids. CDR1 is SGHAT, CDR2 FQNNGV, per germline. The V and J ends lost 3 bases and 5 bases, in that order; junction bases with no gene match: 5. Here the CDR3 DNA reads TGTGCCAGCAGCTTTTCTAGCGGGAGGGCTGACGAGCAGTACTTC. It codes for CASSFSSGRADEQYF.

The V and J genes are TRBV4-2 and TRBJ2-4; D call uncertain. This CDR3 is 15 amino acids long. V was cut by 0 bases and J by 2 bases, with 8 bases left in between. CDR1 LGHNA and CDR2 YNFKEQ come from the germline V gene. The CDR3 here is CASSQDHTTKNIQYF. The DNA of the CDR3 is TGTGCCAGCAGCCAAGATCACACAACCAAAAACATTCAGTACTTC.

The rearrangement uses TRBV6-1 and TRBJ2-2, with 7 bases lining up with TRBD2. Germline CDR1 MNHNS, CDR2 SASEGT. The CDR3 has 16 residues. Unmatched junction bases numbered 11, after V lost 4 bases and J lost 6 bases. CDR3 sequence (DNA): TGTGCCAGCAGTGTGGGGGGGGGTATTAGGTCCGGGGAGCTGTTTTTT. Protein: CASSVGGGIRSGELFF.

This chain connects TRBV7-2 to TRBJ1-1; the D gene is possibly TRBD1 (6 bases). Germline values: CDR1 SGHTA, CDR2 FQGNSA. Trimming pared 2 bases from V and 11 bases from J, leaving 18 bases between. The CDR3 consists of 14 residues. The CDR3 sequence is CASSLTGTSLGAFF. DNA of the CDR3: TGTGCCAGCAGCTTAACCGGGACATCGCTTGGGGCTTTCTTT.

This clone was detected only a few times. DNA for the CDR3: TGTGCCAGCAGCTTGGGGATTGGGACAGCCTACGAGCAGTACTTC. It translates to CASSLGIGTAYEQYF. The chain links TRBV5-5 to TRBJ2-7; TRBD1 aligns across 7 bases. CDR1 and CDR2 from the germline V gene are SGHKS and YYEKEE (reference sequence). V dropped 0 bases and J dropped 2; count of bases not matched to a gene: 5. The CDR3 sequence is 15 residues long.